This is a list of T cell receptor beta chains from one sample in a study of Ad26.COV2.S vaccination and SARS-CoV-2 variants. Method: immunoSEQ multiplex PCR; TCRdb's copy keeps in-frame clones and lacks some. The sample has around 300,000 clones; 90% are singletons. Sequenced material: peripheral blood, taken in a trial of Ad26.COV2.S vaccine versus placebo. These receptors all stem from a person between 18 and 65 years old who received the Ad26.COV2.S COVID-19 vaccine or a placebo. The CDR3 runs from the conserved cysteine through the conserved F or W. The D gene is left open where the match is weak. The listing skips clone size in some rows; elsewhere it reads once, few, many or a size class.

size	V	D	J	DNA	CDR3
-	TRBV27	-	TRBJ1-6	TGTGCCAGCTCCTGGGGAGGCGACCCTTCACCCCTCCACTTT	CASSWGGDPSPLHF
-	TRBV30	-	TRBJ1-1	TGTGCCTGGAGGAGGCCGAACACCCCCCGGAGCGCTTTCTTT	CAWRRPNTPRSAFF
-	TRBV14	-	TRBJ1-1	TGTGCCAGCAGTTTCCGGGACTACACTGAAGCTTTCTTT	CASSFRDYTEAFF
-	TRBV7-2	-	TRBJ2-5	TGTGCCAGCAGCCTACCAGGACTCCAAGAGACCCAGTACTTC	CASSLPGLQETQYF
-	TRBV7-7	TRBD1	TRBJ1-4	TGTGCCAGCAGCTTAGGGACAGGGGGAGTCGAAAAACTGTTTTTT	CASSLGTGGVEKLFF
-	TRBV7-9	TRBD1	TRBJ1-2	TGTGCCAGCAGCTTATTTGGAGGGGGCCTCGAAGGCTACACCTTC	CASSLFGGGLEGYTF
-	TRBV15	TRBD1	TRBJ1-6	TGTGCCACCAGCAGAGAGACAGGGACGAATTCACCCCTCCACTTT	CATSRETGTNSPLHF
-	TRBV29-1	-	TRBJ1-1	TGCAGCGTTAGGGGTGGGCAGCCGAACACTGAAGCTTTCTTT	CSVRGGQPNTEAFF
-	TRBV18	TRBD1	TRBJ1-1	TGTGCCAGCTCACCACCGACAGGGGGGCCGGTTCGCACTGAAGCTTTCTTT	CASSPPTGGPVRTEAFF
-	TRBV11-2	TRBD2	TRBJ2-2	TGTGCCAGCAGCTTCTCTAGCGGGATGATCAGGGACACCGGGGAGCTGTTTTTT	CASSFSSGMIRDTGELFF
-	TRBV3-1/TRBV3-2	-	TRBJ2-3	TGTGCCACCGAGGCACCCTCCACAGATACGCAGTATTTT	CATEAPSTDTQYF
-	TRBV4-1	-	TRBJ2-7	TGCGCCAGCAGCCAAGATCGGAGGGAAGAGCAGTACTTC	CASSQDRREEQYF
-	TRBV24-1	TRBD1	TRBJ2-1	TGTGCCACCAGTGACAAAGGACAGGGGGCTAAGAGTCCCTACAATGAGCAGTTCTTC	CATSDKGQGAKSPYNEQFF
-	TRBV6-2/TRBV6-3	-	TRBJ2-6	TGTGCCAGCAGCTCGGGTCCCATAACTGGGGCCAACGTCCTGACTTTC	CASSSGPITGANVLTF
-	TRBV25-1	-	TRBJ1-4	TGTGCCAGCAGTGAATATGGGAGTGCGGCAGCAACTAATGAAAAACTGTTTTTT	CASSEYGSAAATNEKLFF
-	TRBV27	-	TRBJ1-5	TGTGCCAGCAGTAGGCTGCGTAGCAATCAGCCCCAGCATTTT	CASSRLRSNQPQHF
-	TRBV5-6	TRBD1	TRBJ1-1	TGTGCCAGCAGCTTGGTATGGACAGGGTACACTGAAGCTTTCTTT	CASSLVWTGYTEAFF
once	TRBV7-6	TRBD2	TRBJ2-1	TGTGCCAGCAGCCCCCTAGCGGGACTACCTTACAATGAGCAGTTCTTC	CASSPLAGLPYNEQFF
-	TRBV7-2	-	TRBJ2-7	TGTGCCAGCAGCTCACCCCCTGGTCCCTACGAGCAGTACTTC	CASSSPPGPYEQYF
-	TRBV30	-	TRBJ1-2	TGTGCCTGGAGTGACCCGGGCTACACCTTC	CAWSDPGYTF
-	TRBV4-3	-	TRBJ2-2	TGCGCCAGCAGCCAAGAGCCGTCTAACACCGGGGAGCTGTTTTTT	CASSQEPSNTGELFF
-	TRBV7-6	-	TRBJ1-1	TGTGCCAGCAGCTTATCGGTGGCGATGAACACTGAAGCTTTCTTT	CASSLSVAMNTEAFF
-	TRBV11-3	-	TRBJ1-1	TGTGCCAGCAGCTCCCGGGGCGACCGTGAAGCTTTCTTT	CASSSRGDREAFF
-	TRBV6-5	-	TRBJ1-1	TGTGCCAGCATCCGGGAGCTCGGCACTGAAGCTTTCTTT	CASIRELGTEAFF
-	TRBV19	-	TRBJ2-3	TGTGCCAGTAGCCACAAAGGGGGATTGCCAGATACGCAGTATTTT	CASSHKGGLPDTQYF
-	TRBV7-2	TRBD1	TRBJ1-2	TGTGCCAGCAGCTCTGACAGGGGATGGTATGGCTACACCTTC	CASSSDRGWYGYTF
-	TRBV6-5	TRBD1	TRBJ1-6	TGTGCCAGCTGGACAGGGGGTAATTCACCCCTCCACTTT	CASWTGGNSPLHF
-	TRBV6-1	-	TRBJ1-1	TGTGCCAGCAGTGAGTACCGGCCAGTTGGCACTGAAGCTTTCTTT	CASSEYRPVGTEAFF
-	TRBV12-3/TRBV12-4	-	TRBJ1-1	TGTGCCAGCAGCCGACGATGGGGCGCTGAAGCTTTCTTT	CASSRRWGAEAFF
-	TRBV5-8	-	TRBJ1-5	TGTGCCAGCAGCTTCTTTTCTGGAGGACAGCCCCAGCATTTT	CASSFFSGGQPQHF
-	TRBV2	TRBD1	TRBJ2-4	TGTGCCAGCAGTGAAACGGGACAGACAGCCAAAAACATTCAGTACTTC	CASSETGQTAKNIQYF
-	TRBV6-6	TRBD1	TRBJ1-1	TGTGCCAGCAGTGGAGAACAGGGGAGGACTGAAGCTTTCTTT	CASSGEQGRTEAFF
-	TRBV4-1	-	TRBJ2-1	TGCGCCAGCAGCCAAGATGGCTATTCCTACAATGAGCAGTTCTTC	CASSQDGYSYNEQFF
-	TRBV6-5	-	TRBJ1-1	TGTGCCAGCAGTTACGAGGGTTGGACTGAAGCTTTCTTT	CASSYEGWTEAFF
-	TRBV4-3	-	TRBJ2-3	TGCGCCAGCAGCCATAGAACGGCACTAGGGTCAGATACGCAGTATTTT	CASSHRTALGSDTQYF
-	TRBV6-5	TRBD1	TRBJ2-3	TGTGCCAGCAGTTACGGGACAGGGGCAATCTCAGATACGCAGTATTTT	CASSYGTGAISDTQYF
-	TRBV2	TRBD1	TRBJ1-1	TGTGCCAGCAGTGATTCCAAGGGGGCCACTGAAGCTTTCTTT	CASSDSKGATEAFF